This TCR beta chain was sequenced for a study of CD8+ T cells in alopecia areata. For the study at large: Dosing with tofacitinib proceeded for 6 to 18 months, followed by 6 months off drug.

Germline V lookup: CDR1 SGHRS, CDR2 YFSETQ. This CDR3 region has 14 residues. Trimming removed 4 bases at V and 7 bases at J, with 15 bases between. Sample treatment: oral pan-JAK inhibitor, 5-10 mg twice daily. The authors extracted RNA and reverse transcribed it into cDNA as the sequencing template. The data were produced by immunoSEQ multiplex PCR, yet TCRdb's version contains in-frame clones alone and is incomplete. The sample holds about 42,000 clones, around 71% seen once. The chain links TRBV5-1 to TRBJ1-5; D is possibly TRBD1 (6 bases). The material sequenced was CD8+ T cells sorted from blood, taken at week 4, from a patient treated with tofacitinib. This TCR came from a human donor with alopecia areata. The DNA for the CDR3 is TGCGCCAGCAGCGTGAAACAGGGTGGGCAGCCCCAGCATTTT. As protein: CASSVKQGGQPQHF. Based on the CDR3 plus reference TRBV5-1 and TRBJ1-5, the full variable domain is KAGVTQTPRYLIKTRGQQVTLSCSPISGHRSVSWYQQTPGQGLQFLFEYFSETQRNKGNFPGRFSGRQFSNSRSEMNVSTLELGDSALYLCASSVKQGGQPQHFGDGTRLSIL.